The present entry profiles one T cell receptor (beta chain) with its context. The antigen remains undetermined. Treatment noted: some 20 received Ad26.COV2.S at low or high dose, single or two shots; a few received placebo; per-sample allocation not given. Collection of the samples took place on day 63 after the first injection of vaccine or placebo. An Ad26 vector was used to express Wuhan-strain SARS-CoV-2 spike as the vaccine. These data are taken from a study of Ad26.COV2.S vaccination and SARS-CoV-2 variants. Across the whole study: Administration of Ad26.COV2.S was intramuscular, either once or twice 56 days apart. General study findings and limits: Reported findings describe substantial breadth in spike-specific CD8+ and CD4+ T cell responses following vaccination.

From germline, CDR1 is SGHDN and CDR2 FVKESK. Unmatched junction bases numbered 4, after V lost 4 bases and J lost 6 bases. This CDR3 spans 15 amino acids. This table comes from immunoSEQ multiplex PCR, and its TCRdb copy is limited to in-frame clones, with some not included. The sample includes about 440,000 clones, about 83% of them seen just once. The receptor's source is a person between 18 and 65 years old who received the Ad26.COV2.S COVID-19 vaccine or a placebo. This chain joins TRBV14 and TRBJ2-7; TRBD2 aligns across 15 bases. The sample consisted of peripheral blood, taken in a trial of Ad26.COV2.S vaccine versus placebo. CDR3 DNA: TGTGCCAGCAGCCCCCGGACTAGCGGGAGGGGCGAGCAGTACTTC. It encodes CASSPRTSGRGEQYF.